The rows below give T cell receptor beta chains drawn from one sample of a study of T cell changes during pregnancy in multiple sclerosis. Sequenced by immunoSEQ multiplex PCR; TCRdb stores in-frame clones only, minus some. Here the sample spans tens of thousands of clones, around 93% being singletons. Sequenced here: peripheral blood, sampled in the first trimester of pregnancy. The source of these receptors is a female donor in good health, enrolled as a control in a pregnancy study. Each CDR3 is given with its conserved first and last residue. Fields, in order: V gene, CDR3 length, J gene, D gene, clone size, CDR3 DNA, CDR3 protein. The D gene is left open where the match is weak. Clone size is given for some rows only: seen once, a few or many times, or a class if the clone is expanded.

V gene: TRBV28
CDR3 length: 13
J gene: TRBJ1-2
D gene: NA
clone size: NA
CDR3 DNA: TGTGCCAGCAGTACCCACAGATACCATGGCTACACCTTC
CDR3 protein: CASSTHRYHGYTF

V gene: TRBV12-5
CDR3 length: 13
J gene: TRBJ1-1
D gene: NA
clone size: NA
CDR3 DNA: TGTGCTAGTGCCCCCCCCTCCTTCACTGAAGCTTTCTTT
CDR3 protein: CASAPPSFTEAFF

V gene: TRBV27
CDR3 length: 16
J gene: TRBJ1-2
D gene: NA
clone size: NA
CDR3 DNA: TGTGCCAGCAGTTCCACGACTTACGGGGGAAACTATGGCTACACCTTC
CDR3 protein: CASSSTTYGGNYGYTF

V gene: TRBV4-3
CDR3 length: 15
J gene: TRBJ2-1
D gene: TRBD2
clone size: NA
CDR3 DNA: TGCGCCAGCAGCCAAGCCGGGACTAGCGAGGGTGAGCAGTTCTTC
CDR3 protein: CASSQAGTSEGEQFF

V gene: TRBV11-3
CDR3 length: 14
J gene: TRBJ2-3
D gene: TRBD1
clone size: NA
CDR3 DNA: TGTGCCAGCAGTCCACAGGGGTGGACAGATACGCAGTATTTT
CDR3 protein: CASSPQGWTDTQYF

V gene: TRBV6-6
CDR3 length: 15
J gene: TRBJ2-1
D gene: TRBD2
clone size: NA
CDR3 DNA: TGTGCCAGCAGCCGTAGCGGGGGGGCCCAGGGTGAGCAGTTCTTC
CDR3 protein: CASSRSGGAQGEQFF

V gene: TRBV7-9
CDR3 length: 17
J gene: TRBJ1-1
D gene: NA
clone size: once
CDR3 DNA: TGTGCCAGCAGCTTCCCCTTGTCTCGGCGGGTCAACACTGAAGCTTTCTTT
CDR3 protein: CASSFPLSRRVNTEAFF

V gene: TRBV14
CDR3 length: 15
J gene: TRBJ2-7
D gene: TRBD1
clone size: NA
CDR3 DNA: TGTGCCAGCAGCCAACCGGGACAGGGGGTCTACGAGCAGTACTTC
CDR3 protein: CASSQPGQGVYEQYF

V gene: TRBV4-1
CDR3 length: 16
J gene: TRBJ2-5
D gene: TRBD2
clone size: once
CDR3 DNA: TGCGCCAGCAGCCCCCGGACTAGCGGGGGGAAGGAGACCCAGTACTTC
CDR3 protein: CASSPRTSGGKETQYF

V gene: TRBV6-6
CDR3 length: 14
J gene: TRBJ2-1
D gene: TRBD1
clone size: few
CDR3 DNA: TGTGCCAGCAGTTACGAGGGGGCAAGTAATGAGCAGTTCTTC
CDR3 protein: CASSYEGASNEQFF

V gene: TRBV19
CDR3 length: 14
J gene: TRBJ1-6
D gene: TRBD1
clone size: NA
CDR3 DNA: TGTGCCAGTAGTTCGACAGGGGAGACTTCACCCCTCCACTTT
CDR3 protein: CASSSTGETSPLHF

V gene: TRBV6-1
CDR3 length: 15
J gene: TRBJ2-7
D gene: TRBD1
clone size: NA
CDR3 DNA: TGTGCCAGCAGTGAGGTTTTTACAGGGGGCGACGAGCAGTACTTC
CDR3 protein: CASSEVFTGGDEQYF

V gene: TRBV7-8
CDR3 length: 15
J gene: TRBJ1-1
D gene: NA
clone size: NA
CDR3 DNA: TGTGCCAGCAGCTTAGAAGTGGGCCGGGGGACTGAAGCTTTCTTT
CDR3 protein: CASSLEVGRGTEAFF

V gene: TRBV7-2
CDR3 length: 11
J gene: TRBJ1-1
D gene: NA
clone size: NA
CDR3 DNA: TGTGCCAGCAGTACAGCCCGGGAAGCTTTCTTT
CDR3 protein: CASSTAREAFF

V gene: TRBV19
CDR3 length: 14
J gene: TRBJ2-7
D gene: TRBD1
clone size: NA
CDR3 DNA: TGTGCCAGTAGCCGAAAACAGGGGGACTACGAGCAGTACTTC
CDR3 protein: CASSRKQGDYEQYF

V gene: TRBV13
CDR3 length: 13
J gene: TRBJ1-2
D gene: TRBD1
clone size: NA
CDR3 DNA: TGTGCCAGCAGTCCGACAGGGATGGGTGGCTACACCTTC
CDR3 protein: CASSPTGMGGYTF

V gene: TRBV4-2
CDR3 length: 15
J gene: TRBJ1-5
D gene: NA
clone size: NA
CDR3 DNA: TGTGCCAGCAGCCAACCGACAGGCTTGAATCAGCCCCAGCATTTT
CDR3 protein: CASSQPTGLNQPQHF

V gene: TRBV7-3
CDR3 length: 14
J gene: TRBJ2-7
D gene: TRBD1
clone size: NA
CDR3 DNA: TGTGCCAGCAGCTTAAGTGGACAGGATTACGAGCAGTACTTC
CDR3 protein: CASSLSGQDYEQYF

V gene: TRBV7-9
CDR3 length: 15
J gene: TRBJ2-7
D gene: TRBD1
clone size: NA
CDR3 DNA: TGTGCCAGCAGCTCCCGGGACAGGACGTCCTACGAGCAGTACTTC
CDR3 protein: CASSSRDRTSYEQYF

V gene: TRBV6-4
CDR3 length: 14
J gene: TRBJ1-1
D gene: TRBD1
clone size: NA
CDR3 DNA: TGTGCCAGCAGTGACACAGACAGGGGAACTGAAGCTTTCTTT
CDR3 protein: CASSDTDRGTEAFF

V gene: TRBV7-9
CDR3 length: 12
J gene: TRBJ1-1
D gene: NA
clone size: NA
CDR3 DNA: TGTGCCAGCAGAAAAGCGGGGGCTGAAGCTTTCTTT
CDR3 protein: CASRKAGAEAFF

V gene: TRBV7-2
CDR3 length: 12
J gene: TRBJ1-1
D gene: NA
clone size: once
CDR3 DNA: TGTGCCAGCAGCTCTCCCGGGAGGGAAGCTTTCTTT
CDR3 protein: CASSSPGREAFF

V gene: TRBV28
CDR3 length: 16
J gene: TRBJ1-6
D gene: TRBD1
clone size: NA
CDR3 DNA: TGTGCCAGCATCGGGACAGGGGGAAATTTCCTTTCACCCCTCCACTTT
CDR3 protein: CASIGTGGNFLSPLHF

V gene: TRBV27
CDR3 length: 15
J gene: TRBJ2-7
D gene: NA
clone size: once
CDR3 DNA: TGTGCCAGCAGTTCCTGGGGGACATCCTCCTACGAGCAGTACTTC
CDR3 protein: CASSSWGTSSYEQYF

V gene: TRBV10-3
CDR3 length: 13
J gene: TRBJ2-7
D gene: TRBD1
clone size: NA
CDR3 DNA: TGTGCCATCAGCAACACAGGGGGCCGCGAGCAGTACTTC
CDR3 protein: CAISNTGGREQYF

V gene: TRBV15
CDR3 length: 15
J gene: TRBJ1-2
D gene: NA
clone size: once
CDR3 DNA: TGTGCCACCAGCAGAGGGACGGGGAGCGGCTATGGCTACACCTTC
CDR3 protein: CATSRGTGSGYGYTF